The rows below give T cell receptor beta chains drawn from one sample of a study of T cell repertoires in cytomegalovirus infection. MiXCR, run by TCRdb on the reads, gives a single entry per CDR3 protein. The top ten hold approximately 4.6% of the sample, which has 150,000 to 200,000 distinct CDR3 sequences, 8.5% to 10% seen once. The sample comprised PBMCs. The receptors shown here come from a human donor in good health (CMV status not recorded). Some clones in this sample may be carry-over from other donors' samples. CDR3s include the opening cysteine and the closing phenylalanine or tryptophan. Fields, in order: J gene, V gene, CDR3 protein.

j_call: TRBJ2-3; v_call: TRBV7-2; cdr3_aa: CASSFLGANTDTQYF
j_call: TRBJ2-5; v_call: TRBV6-5; cdr3_aa: CASSPSGSVETQYF
j_call: TRBJ2-5; v_call: TRBV28; cdr3_aa: CASSVTTLGETQYF
j_call: TRBJ1-4; v_call: TRBV28; cdr3_aa: CASSFGATNEKLFF
j_call: TRBJ1-2; v_call: TRBV7-2; cdr3_aa: CASSPRDTNYGYTF
j_call: TRBJ2-5; v_call: TRBV5-1; cdr3_aa: CASTRLAGGPDETQYF
j_call: TRBJ1-4; v_call: TRBV7-2; cdr3_aa: CASSPRTGPTSWGRAEKLFF
j_call: TRBJ2-4; v_call: TRBV7-8; cdr3_aa: CASSLGSGQGTKNIQYF
j_call: TRBJ1-1; v_call: TRBV7-9; cdr3_aa: CASSLLTGTNTEAFF
j_call: TRBJ1-2; v_call: TRBV7-2; cdr3_aa: CASSLVRGANYGYTF